The 26 T cell receptor beta chains below all came from one sample that was sequenced in a study of T cell changes during pregnancy in multiple sclerosis. Data came from immunoSEQ multiplex PCR; TCRdb stores just in-frame clones and leaves some out. This sample yields under 90,000 clones, of which approximately 93% are seen a single time; roughly 0.9% belongs to the top ten. This specimen was peripheral blood, taken in the second trimester of pregnancy. The source of these receptors is a female donor in good health, enrolled as a control in a pregnancy study.

The V gene is TRBV7-9, the J gene TRBJ2-2, with 12 bases that match TRBD2. This CDR3 comprises 18 residues. Germline V gene lookup returns CDR1 SEHNR and CDR2 FQNEAQ (reference sequence). The V segment lost 4 bases and the J segment 2 bases; nucleotides outside the gene matches: 8. CDR3 in DNA: TGTGCCAGCAGCTGGGAATTACTAGCGGGAGGTAACACCGGGGAGCTGTTTTTT. Translated: CASSWELLAGGNTGELFF.

This chain uses TRBV7-6 with TRBJ2-2; 7 bases align to TRBD1. Germline lookup yields CDR1 SGHVS and CDR2 FNYEAQ. With V trimmed by 5 bases and J by 7 bases, 13 bases remained unmatched. CDR3 length: 16 amino acids. CDR3 nucleotide sequence: TGTGCCAGCAGCCCAACTCGACAGGGCTCGAGCGGGGAGCTGTTTTTT. It encodes CASSPTRQGSSGELFF.

The J gene is TRBJ1-3, the V gene TRBV7-2; 8 nucleotides line up with TRBD1. This CDR3 contains 19 residues. The germline CDR1 and CDR2 sequences are SGHTA and FQGNSA. The V and J ends lost 0 bases and 0 bases, in that order; junction bases with no gene match: 10. DNA of the CDR3: TGTGCCAGCAGCTTAGCCCAACCGGGACAGGTGCACTCTGGAAACACCATATATTTT. Its protein product is CASSLAQPGQVHSGNTIYF.

CDR3 bases: TGTGCCAGCAGTTATCAGGGGAGGGTGGCCGGGGAGCTGTTTTTT. It is translated as CASSYQGRVAGELFF. This chain links TRBV6-6 with TRBJ2-2, with D perhaps matching TRBD2 (7 bases). Between the trimmed V and J ends, which lost 3 bases and 6 bases, there was a span of 14 bases. From germline, CDR1 is MNHNY and CDR2 SVGAGI (reference sequence). The CDR3 contains 15 residues.

V usage is TRBV5-1 and J usage is TRBJ1-1; D is perhaps TRBD1 (6 bases). Trimming pared 0 bases from V and 6 bases from J, leaving 15 bases between. The CDR3 totals 15 residues. CDR1 is SGHRS and CDR2 is YFSETQ in the germline V gene. The CDR3: CASSLGTRGRPEAFF. The DNA for the CDR3 is TGCGCCAGCAGCTTGGGCACCAGGGGCCGACCTGAAGCTTTCTTT.

The chain combines TRBV5-1 with TRBJ1-5, with TRBD1 matching 12 bases. In germline, CDR1 is SGHRS, CDR2 YFSETQ. J gave up 5 bases and V 2 bases, and 2 bases lay outside the gene matches. The CDR3 is 15 residues long. The CDR3 nucleotides read TGCGCCAGCAGCTTCGGGACAGGGGGCGATCAGCCCCAGCATTTT. It codes for CASSFGTGGDQPQHF.

The chain carries TRBV20-1 and TRBJ2-7; possibly TRBD2 for D (7 bases). From germline, CDR1 is DFQATT and CDR2 SNEGSKA (reference sequence). Trimming cost V 4 bases and J 7 bases, with 11 bases left between them. The CDR3 extends over 11 amino acids. The CDR3 here is CSAKGGVEQYF. CDR3 coding DNA: TGCAGTGCTAAGGGGGGGGTGGAGCAGTACTTC.

This chain joins TRBV5-1 and TRBJ1-2, with 9 nucleotides matching TRBD1. Germline V lookup: CDR1 SGHRS, CDR2 YFSETQ. J lost 5 bases, V lost 0 bases, and 11 bases had no gene match. CDR3 length equals 17 residues. CDR3 sequence reads: CASSLAEQGAHRYGYTF. The DNA of the CDR3 is TGCGCCAGCAGCTTGGCCGAACAGGGGGCGCACAGGTATGGCTACACCTTC.

The V gene is TRBV5-1, the J gene TRBJ1-2; possibly TRBD1 for D (5 bases). Trimming removed 0 bases from V and 3 bases from J, with 6 bases in between. The CDR3 has 13 amino acids. Looked up from germline, CDR1 is SGHRS and CDR2 is YFSETQ. The CDR3 protein is CASSLAGYYGYTF. CDR3 in DNA: TGCGCCAGCAGCTTGGCAGGGTACTATGGCTACACCTTC.

This clone was detected once. The chain uses TRBV28 and TRBJ2-7; 7 positions agree with TRBD1. Germline CDR1 reads MDHEN; CDR2 reads SYDVKM. The CDR3 loop spans 11 amino acids. J was trimmed by 5 bases and V by 10 bases; bases with no gene match: 5. CDR3 protein: CATRDRDEQYF. The CDR3 DNA reads TGTGCCACCCGCGACAGGGACGAGCAGTACTTC.

J is TRBJ2-3 and V is TRBV6-5; possible D gene TRBD1, 7 bases. The CDR3 covers 15 residues. Germline V gene data show CDR1 as MNHEY and CDR2 as SVGAGI. The V gene lost 7 bases and the J gene lost 1 base, with 15 bases spanning the gap. The CDR3 protein is CASNGGRGRTDTQYF. In DNA, the CDR3 is TGTGCCAGCAACGGGGGAAGGGGGCGCACAGATACGCAGTATTTT.

The chain uses TRBV16 and TRBJ1-5; D is unresolved. V was pared by 4 bases and J by 6 bases, with 13 bases between. The germline gives CDR1 KGHSY, CDR2 FQNENV. The CDR3 covers 14 residues. CDR3 region: CASSPPVRAQPQHF. The DNA of the CDR3 is TGTGCCAGCAGCCCACCCGTCCGAGCTCAGCCCCAGCATTTT.

V is TRBV30 and J is TRBJ2-5, with D perhaps TRBD2 (6 bases). Trimming removed 1 base from V and 5 bases from J, with 23 bases in between. Per the germline V gene, CDR1 is GTSNPN and CDR2 is SVGIG (reference sequence). The CDR3 covers 17 residues. CDR3 residues: CAWSATKRGFSGETQYF. The CDR3 DNA is TGTGCCTGGAGTGCTACTAAACGGGGGTTTTCGGGGGAGACCCAGTACTTC.

This clone was counted a single time. The V gene is TRBV5-4, the J gene TRBJ2-3; 7 bases are a match to TRBD2. This CDR3 region has 13 residues. From germline, CDR1 is SGHNT and CDR2 YYREEE (reference sequence). Unmatched junction bases numbered 4, after V lost 5 bases and J lost 4 bases. The CDR3 DNA follows: TGTGCCAGCAGTTGGGGGGGTCCAGATACGCAGTATTTT. Its protein is CASSWGGPDTQYF.

This chain uses TRBV27 with TRBJ2-7; 8 nucleotides line up with TRBD1. The CDR3 runs to 13 residues. The germline CDR1 and CDR2 sequences are MNHEY and SMNVEV (reference sequence). Germline trimming cut 5 bases from V and 3 bases from J; bases unmatched to any gene: 3. The CDR3 DNA is TGTGCCAGCAGTCCGGGACAGGACTACGAGCAGTACTTC. Amino acids: CASSPGQDYEQYF.

The chain recombines TRBV4-1 with TRBJ2-1; tentative D call: TRBD1 (6 bases). The CDR3 runs to 15 residues. CDR1 is MGHRA and CDR2 is YSYEKL in the germline V gene. The V gene lost 0 bases and the J gene lost 5 bases, with 11 bases spanning the gap. CDR3 coding DNA: TGCGCCAGCAGCCAAGAGGGGGCGCCCAACAATGAGCAGTTCTTC. Its protein product is CASSQEGAPNNEQFF.

In its sample, this clone was seen a few times. J is TRBJ1-1 and V is TRBV30; D ambiguous. The CDR3 is 13 residues long. Trimming cost V 3 bases and J 3 bases, with 11 bases left between them. Looked up from germline, CDR1 is GTSNPN and CDR2 is SVGIG (reference sequence). The CDR3 DNA sequence: TGTGCCTGGAGGCGAGGCGGGGACACTGAAGCTTTCTTT. This codes for CAWRRGGDTEAFF.

The genes are TRBV28 and TRBJ1-1, with TRBD1 identical over 9 bases. The CDR3 is 16 residues long. CDR1 is MDHEN, CDR2 SYDVKM, per germline. Trimming removed 5 bases from V and 5 bases from J; junction bases left unmatched: 12. The CDR3: CASSLVQGQGRTEAFF. The CDR3 nucleotides read TGTGCCAGCAGTCTAGTCCAGGGACAGGGTCGGACTGAAGCTTTCTTT.

This clone was counted once. The chain employs TRBV28 and TRBJ2-7; D not certain. Germline V gene sequence: CDR1 MDHEN, CDR2 SYDVKM. The germline V and J ends were trimmed by 2 bases and 0 bases, with 11 bases remaining between them. This CDR3 contains 15 residues. The CDR3 nucleotides are TGTGCCAGCAGTTTAAGCAGGTCGAGCTCCTACGAGCAGTACTTC. It translates to CASSLSRSSSYEQYF.

This clone was seen ten or more times. The identical CDR3 is also encoded by other nucleotide sequences in the sample. The V call is TRBV29-1, the J call TRBJ2-7; possible D gene TRBD2, 5 bases. The CDR3 sequence is 12 residues long. Germline V gene lookup returns CDR1 SQVTM and CDR2 ANQGSEA. With 0 bases removed from V and 4 bases from J, the gap between germline ends came to 7 bases. The CDR3 here is CSVEERDYEQYF. DNA for the CDR3: TGCAGCGTTGAAGAACGGGATTACGAGCAGTACTTC.

The V call is TRBV5-1, the J call TRBJ2-7; 10 bases align to TRBD2. The CDR3 consists of 15 residues. V was clipped by 4 bases and J by 5 bases; unmatched bases: 9. Germline CDR1 and CDR2: SGHRS and YFSETQ. The DNA for the CDR3 is TGCGCCAGCAGCCCCAGAGCGGGAGGGAACCACGAGCAGTACTTC. It codes for CASSPRAGGNHEQYF.

The V and J genes are TRBV2 and TRBJ1-4; tentatively, D is TRBD1 (6 bases). The CDR3 covers 15 residues. The V gene lost 5 bases and the J gene lost 2 bases, with 12 bases spanning the gap. Germline-derived CDR1 and CDR2 are SNHLY and FYNNEI. The CDR3 sequence: CASSTRTATNEKLFF. As DNA, the CDR3 is TGTGCCAGCAGTACAAGGACAGCGACTAATGAAAAACTGTTTTTT.

This chain joins TRBV5-4 and TRBJ1-2, with 8 bases aligning to TRBD1. This CDR3 comprises 18 residues. V dropped 2 bases and J dropped 4; count of bases not matched to a gene: 16. The germline V gene has CDR1 SGHNT and CDR2 YYREEE (reference sequence). The CDR3 region has the DNA TGTGCCAGCAGCTTCCCTAGGACAGGGACCGCCCGGGGCTATGGCTACACCTTC. Residues: CASSFPRTGTARGYGYTF.

V and J are TRBV28 and TRBJ2-3, with a possible D match to TRBD1 (5 bases). Germline lookup yields CDR1 MDHEN and CDR2 SYDVKM. The CDR3 consists of 13 residues. With 10 bases removed from V and 0 bases from J, the gap between germline ends came to 11 bases. The CDR3 here is CATQPGSTDTQYF. CDR3 coding DNA: TGTGCCACTCAACCAGGGAGCACAGATACGCAGTATTTT.

The CDR3 DNA reads TGTGCCAGCAGCCAAGACCGGGGAAGGTACGAGCAGTACTTC. Translating it yields CASSQDRGRYEQYF. This rearrangement joins TRBV4-2 to TRBJ2-7, with D perhaps TRBD2 (5 bases). Trimming cost V 0 bases and J 4 bases, with 10 bases left between them. The germline V gene encodes CDR1 LGHNA and CDR2 YNFKEQ. The CDR3 is 14 residues long.

This clone was detected once. This rearrangement joins TRBV4-1 to TRBJ2-3; 11 bases are shared with TRBD2. CDR1 is MGHRA and CDR2 is YSYEKL in the germline V gene. The V segment lost 3 bases and the J segment 4 bases; nucleotides outside the gene matches: 12. This CDR3 region has 18 residues. The CDR3 spells CASSHLRMTSGKADTQYF. The CDR3 nucleotides read TGCGCCAGCAGCCATCTTCGGATGACTAGCGGGAAAGCAGATACGCAGTATTTT.